This T cell receptor beta chain was recorded in a study of blood T cells in healthy people across ages. With 5 bases removed from V and 4 bases from J, the gap between germline ends came to 16 bases. Germline V gene sequence: CDR1 SNHLY, CDR2 FYNNEI. The CDR3 is made up of 15 amino acids. The use of a sample-barcoded 5' primer and a J-beta primer mix characterized a second PCR of roughly 6 to 11 cycles. One entry per CDR3 protein results from TCRdb running MiXCR on the 5' RACE reads. This table holds approximately 1,000,000 distinct CDR3 sequences, more than 35% found once. V and J are TRBV2 and TRBJ2-3; D is perhaps TRBD1 (6 bases). The sequenced material came from blood. This TCR was sampled from a woman aged 55-69 years in good health. CDR3 in amino acids: CASSLDRKFPDTQYF. In DNA form, the CDR3 reads TGTGCCAGCAGTTTGGACAGAAAATTCCCAGATACGCAGTATTTT.